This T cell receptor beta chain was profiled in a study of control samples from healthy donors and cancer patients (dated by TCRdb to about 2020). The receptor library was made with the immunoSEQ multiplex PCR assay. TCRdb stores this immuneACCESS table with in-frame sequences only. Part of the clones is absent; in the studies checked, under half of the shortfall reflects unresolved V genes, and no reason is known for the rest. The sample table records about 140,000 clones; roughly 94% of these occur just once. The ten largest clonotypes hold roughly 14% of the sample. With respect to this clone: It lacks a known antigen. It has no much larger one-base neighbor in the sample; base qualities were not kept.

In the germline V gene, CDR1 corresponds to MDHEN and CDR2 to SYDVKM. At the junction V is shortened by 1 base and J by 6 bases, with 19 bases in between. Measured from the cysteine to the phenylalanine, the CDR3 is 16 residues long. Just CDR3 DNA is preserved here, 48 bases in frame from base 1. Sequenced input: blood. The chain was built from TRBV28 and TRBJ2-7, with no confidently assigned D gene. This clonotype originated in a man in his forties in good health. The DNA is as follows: TGTGCCAGCAGTTTATTGCTCGGGTCCTATCCACCCGAGCAGTACTTC. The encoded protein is CASSLLLGSYPPEQYF. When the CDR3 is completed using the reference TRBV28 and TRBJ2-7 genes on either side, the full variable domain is DVKVTQSSRYLVKRTGEKVFLECVQDMDHENMFWYRQDPGLGLRLIYFSYDVKMKEKGDIPEGYSVSREKKERFSLILESASTNQTSMYLCASSLLLGSYPPEQYFGPGTRLTVT.